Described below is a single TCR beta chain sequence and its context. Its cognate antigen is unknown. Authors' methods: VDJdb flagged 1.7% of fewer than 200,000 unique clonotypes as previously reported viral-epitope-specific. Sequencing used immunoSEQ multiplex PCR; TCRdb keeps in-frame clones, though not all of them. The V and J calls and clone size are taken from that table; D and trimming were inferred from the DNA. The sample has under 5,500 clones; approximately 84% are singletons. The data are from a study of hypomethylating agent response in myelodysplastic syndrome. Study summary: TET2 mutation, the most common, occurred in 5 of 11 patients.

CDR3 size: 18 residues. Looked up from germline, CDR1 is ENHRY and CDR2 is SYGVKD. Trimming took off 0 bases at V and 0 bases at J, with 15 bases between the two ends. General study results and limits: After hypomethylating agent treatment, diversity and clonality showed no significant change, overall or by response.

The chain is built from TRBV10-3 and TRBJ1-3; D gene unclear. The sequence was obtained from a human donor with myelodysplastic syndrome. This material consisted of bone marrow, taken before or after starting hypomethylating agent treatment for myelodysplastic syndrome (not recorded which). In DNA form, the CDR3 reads TGTGCCATCAGTGAGTCGAGTTCCTTCAGCACCTCTGGAAACACCATATATTTT. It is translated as CAISESSSFSTSGNTIYF.